The 7 T cell receptor beta chains below come from one sample, sequenced in a study of cytomegalovirus exposure and HLA in healthy donors (dated 2017 in TCRdb). The method behind the library was the immunoSEQ multiplex PCR assay. A mixture of 60 forward primers for TCR Vbeta segments and 13 reverse primers for TCR Jbeta segments was used in the multiplex PCR. The source is immuneACCESS, and TCRdb retained only in-frame sequences with V and J called. Part of the clones is not carried over; for the studies checked, unresolved V genes explain less than half of this, and the remainder is unexplained. This sample has 100,000 to 150,000 clones in its table, and around 79% of those were observed once. Together, the top ten hold roughly 6.3% of the sample. The source material was PBMCs. These receptors were obtained from a woman in her thirties or forties in good health and CMV-seronegative.

This clone was counted a single time. The CDR3 loop is CASRGWNTEAFF. The CDR3 DNA reads TGTGCCAGTCGGGGGTGGAACACTGAAGCTTTCTTT. The gene calls are TRBV19 and TRBJ1-1; D might be TRBD1 (5 bases). Trimming shortened V by 8 bases and J by 1 base, and 8 bases separated the two germline ends. Germline CDR1 is LNHDA and CDR2 is SQIVND (reference sequence). The CDR3 has 12 amino acids.

Concerning this clone itself: A junction boundary mismatches the germline segment, possibly from a read error. The CDR3 here is CASSSLGGPQNSQYF. The CDR3 DNA sequence: TGTGCCAGCAGTTCCCTGGGAGGGCCCCAAAACAGTCAGTACTTC. The V call is TRBV28, the J call TRBJ2-4, with TRBD2 matching over 7 bases. The CDR3 is made up of 15 amino acids. Germline V gene sequence: CDR1 MDHEN, CDR2 SYDVKM. Drawing the rest from reference TRBV28 and TRBJ2-4, the complete variable domain is DVKVTQSSRYLVKRTGEKVFLECVQDMDHENMFWYRQDPGLGLRLIYFSYDVKMKEKGDIPEGYSVSREKKERFSLILESASTNQTSMYLCASSSLGGPQNSQYFGAGTRLSVL.

The V and J genes are TRBV16 and TRBJ1-5, with a weak D call TRBD1 (5 bases). V lost 0 bases to trimming and J lost 5 bases, with 14 bases between them. The germline V gene has CDR1 KGHSY and CDR2 FQNENV. The CDR3 spans 16 residues. The CDR3 bases are TGTGCCAGCAGCCAATCCCCAGGGAAGCTCTATCAGCCCCAGCATTTT. Amino acids: CASSQSPGKLYQPQHF.

The rearrangement joins TRBV11-2 to TRBJ2-3; D is unresolved. The CDR3 extends over 16 amino acids. From germline, CDR1 is SGHAT and CDR2 FQNNGV. V was pared by 2 bases and J by 1 base, with 13 bases between. The CDR3 region has the DNA TGTGCCAGCAGCTTAATCTCCCTAGGTGGCACAGATACGCAGTATTTT. Translated: CASSLISLGGTDTQYF.

This clone occurred once. The rearrangement links TRBV5-1 to TRBJ2-2, with D possibly being TRBD1 (6 bases). Trimming left V 2 bases short and J 0 bases short, with 8 bases between. Germline CDR1 SGHRS, CDR2 YFSETQ. CDR3 length: 15 residues. CDR3 sequence (DNA): TGCGCCAGCAGCTTTGGGACATCGAACACCGGGGAGCTGTTTTTT. Amino acid sequence: CASSFGTSNTGELFF.

The chain recombines TRBV9 with TRBJ2-5, with a weak D call TRBD2 (5 bases). The CDR3 consists of 11 residues. The germline gives CDR1 SGDLS, CDR2 YYNGEE. V lost 1 base to trimming and J lost 11 bases, with 9 bases between them. The CDR3 DNA follows: TGTGCCAGCAGCGTACTATGGGAGCAGTACTTC. This translates into CASSVLWEQYF.

This chain joins TRBV2 and TRBJ1-1; TRBD1 is a possible D gene (5 bases). Trimming cost V 5 bases and J 4 bases, with 20 bases left between them. Per the germline V gene, CDR1 is SNHLY and CDR2 is FYNNEI. CDR3 length: 16 residues. In DNA form, the CDR3 reads TGTGCCAGCAGTTGGGACTCAGGCGCGGGTTTCACTGAAGCTTTCTTT. Amino acid sequence: CASSWDSGAGFTEAFF.